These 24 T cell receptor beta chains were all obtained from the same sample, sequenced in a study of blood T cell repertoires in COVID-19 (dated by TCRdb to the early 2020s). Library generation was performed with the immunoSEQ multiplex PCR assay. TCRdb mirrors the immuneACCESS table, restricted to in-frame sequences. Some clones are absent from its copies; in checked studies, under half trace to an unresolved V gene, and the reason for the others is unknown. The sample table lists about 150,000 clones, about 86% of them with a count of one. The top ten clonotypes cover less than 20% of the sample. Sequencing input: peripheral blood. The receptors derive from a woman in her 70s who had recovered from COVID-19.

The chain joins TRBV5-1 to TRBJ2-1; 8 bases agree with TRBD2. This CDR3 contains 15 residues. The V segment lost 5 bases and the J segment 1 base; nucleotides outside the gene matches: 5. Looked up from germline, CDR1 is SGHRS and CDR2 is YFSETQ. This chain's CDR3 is CASRVAGLSYNEQFF. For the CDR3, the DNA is TGCGCCAGCAGAGTAGCGGGATTGTCCTACAATGAGCAGTTCTTC.

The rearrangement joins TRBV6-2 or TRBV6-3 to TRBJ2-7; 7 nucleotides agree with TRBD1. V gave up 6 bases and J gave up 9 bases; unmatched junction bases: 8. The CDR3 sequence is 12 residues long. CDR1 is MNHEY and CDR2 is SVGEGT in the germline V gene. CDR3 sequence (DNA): TGTGCCAGCAGCCGGGACAGCCGCCCGCAGTACTTC. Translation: CASSRDSRPQYF.

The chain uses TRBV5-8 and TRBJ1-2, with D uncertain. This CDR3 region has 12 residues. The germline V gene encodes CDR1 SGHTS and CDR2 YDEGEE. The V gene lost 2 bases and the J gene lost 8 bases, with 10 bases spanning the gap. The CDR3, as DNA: TGTGCCAGCAGCTTTGTTGGCGGGGGCTACACCTTC. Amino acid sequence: CASSFVGGGYTF.

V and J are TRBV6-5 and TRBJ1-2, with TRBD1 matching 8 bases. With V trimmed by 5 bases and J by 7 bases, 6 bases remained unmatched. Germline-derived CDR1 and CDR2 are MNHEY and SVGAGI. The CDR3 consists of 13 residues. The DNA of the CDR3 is TGTGCCAGCAGTCCGGACAGGGTATCTGGCTACACCTTC. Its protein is CASSPDRVSGYTF.

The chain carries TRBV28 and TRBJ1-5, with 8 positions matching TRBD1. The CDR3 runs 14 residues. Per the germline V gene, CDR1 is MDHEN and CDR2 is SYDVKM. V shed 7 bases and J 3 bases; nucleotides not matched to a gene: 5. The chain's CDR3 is CASTPRGLNQPQHF. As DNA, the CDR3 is TGTGCCAGCACCCCCAGGGGGCTCAATCAGCCCCAGCATTTT.

The CDR3 loop is CASSQKGQGNGYTF. For the CDR3, the DNA is TGTGCCAGCAGCCAAAAGGGACAGGGGAATGGCTACACCTTC. The chain uses TRBV4-2 and TRBJ1-2; 10 bases agree with TRBD1. CDR3 length equals 14 residues. Germline CDR1 is LGHNA and CDR2 is YNFKEQ. J gave up 6 bases and V 2 bases, and 3 bases lay outside the gene matches.

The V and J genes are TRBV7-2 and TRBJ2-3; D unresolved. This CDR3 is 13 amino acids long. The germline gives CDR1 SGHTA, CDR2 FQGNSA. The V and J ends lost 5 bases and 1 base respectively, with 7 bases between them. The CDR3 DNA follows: TGTGCCAGCAGCAGACGGGGCACAGATACGCAGTATTTT. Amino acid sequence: CASSRRGTDTQYF.

CDR3: CASSEVGGNTEAFF. CDR3 sequence (DNA): TGTGCCAGCAGTGAAGTTGGAGGGAACACTGAAGCTTTCTTT. The chain has TRBV6-1 and TRBJ1-1, with unresolved D. This CDR3 region has 14 residues. Germline CDR1 is MNHNS and CDR2 is SASEGT. The V end lost 1 base, the J end lost 1 base, and 7 bases lay between the germline ends.

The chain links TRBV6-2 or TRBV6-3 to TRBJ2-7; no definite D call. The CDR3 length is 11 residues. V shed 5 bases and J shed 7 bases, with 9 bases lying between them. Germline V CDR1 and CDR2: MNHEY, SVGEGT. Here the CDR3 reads CASSQIVEQYF. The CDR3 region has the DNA TGTGCCAGCAGTCAAATTGTGGAGCAGTACTTC.

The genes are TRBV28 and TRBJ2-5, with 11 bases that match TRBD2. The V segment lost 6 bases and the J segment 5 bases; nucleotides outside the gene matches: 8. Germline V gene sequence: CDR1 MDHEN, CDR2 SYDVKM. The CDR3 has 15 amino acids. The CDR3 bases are TGTGCCAGCAGCCGACAGACTAGCGGGGCTGAGACCCAGTACTTC. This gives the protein CASSRQTSGAETQYF. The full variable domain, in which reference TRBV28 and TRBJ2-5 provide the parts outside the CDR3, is DVKVTQSSRYLVKRTGEKVFLECVQDMDHENMFWYRQDPGLGLRLIYFSYDVKMKEKGDIPEGYSVSREKKERFSLILESASTNQTSMYLCASSRQTSGAETQYFGPGTRLLVL.

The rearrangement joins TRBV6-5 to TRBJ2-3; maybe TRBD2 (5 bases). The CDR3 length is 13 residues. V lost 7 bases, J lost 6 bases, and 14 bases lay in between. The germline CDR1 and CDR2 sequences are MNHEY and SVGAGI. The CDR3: CASTTSGSDTQYF. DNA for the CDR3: TGTGCCAGCACCACCTCGGGGTCTGATACGCAGTATTTT.

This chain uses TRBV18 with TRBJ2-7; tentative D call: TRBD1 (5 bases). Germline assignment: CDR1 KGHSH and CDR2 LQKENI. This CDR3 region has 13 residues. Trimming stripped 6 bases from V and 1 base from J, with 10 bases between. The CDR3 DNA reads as TGTGCCAGCTCCCAAGACAGATCCTACGAGCAGTACTTC. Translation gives CASSQDRSYEQYF.

DNA for the CDR3: TGTGCCAGTAGTATCCGCAGGGGCGCCGAAAAACTGTTTTTT. It encodes CASSIRRGAEKLFF. This chain joins TRBV19 and TRBJ1-4; possibly TRBD1 for D (6 bases). Between the trimmed V and J ends, which lost 3 bases and 8 bases, there was a span of 13 bases. The CDR3 consists of 14 residues. Germline V gene lookup returns CDR1 LNHDA and CDR2 SQIVND (reference sequence).

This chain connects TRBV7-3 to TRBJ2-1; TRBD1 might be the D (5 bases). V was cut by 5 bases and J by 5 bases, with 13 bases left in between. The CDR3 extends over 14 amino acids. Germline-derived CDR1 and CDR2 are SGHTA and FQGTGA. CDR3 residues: CASSPSRADNEQFF. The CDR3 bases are TGTGCCAGCAGCCCCTCCAGGGCAGACAATGAGCAGTTCTTC.

The CDR3: CASSPAGMNTEAFF. The DNA of the CDR3 is TGTGCCAGCTCACCAGCCGGGATGAACACTGAAGCTTTCTTT. V is TRBV18 and J is TRBJ1-1, with D unresolved. The CDR3 extends over 14 amino acids. Germline CDR1 is KGHSH and CDR2 is LQKENI. V shed 2 bases and J shed 0 bases, with 7 bases lying between them.

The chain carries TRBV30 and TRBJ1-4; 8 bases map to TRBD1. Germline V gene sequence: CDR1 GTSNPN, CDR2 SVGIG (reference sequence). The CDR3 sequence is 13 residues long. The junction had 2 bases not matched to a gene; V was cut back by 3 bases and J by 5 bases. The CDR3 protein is CAWRDRANEKLFF. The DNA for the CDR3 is TGTGCCTGGAGGGACAGGGCAAATGAAAAACTGTTTTTT. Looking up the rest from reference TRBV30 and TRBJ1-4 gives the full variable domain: SQTIHQWPATLVQPVGSPLSLECTVEGTSNPNLYWYRQAAGRGLQLLFYSVGIGQISSEVPQNLSASRPQDRQFILSSKKLLLSDSGFYLCAWRDRANEKLFFGSGTQLSVL.

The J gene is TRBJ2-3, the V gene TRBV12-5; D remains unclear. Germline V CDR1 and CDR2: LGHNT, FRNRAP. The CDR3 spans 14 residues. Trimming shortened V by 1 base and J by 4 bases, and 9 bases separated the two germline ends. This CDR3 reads CASGLGSLADTQYF. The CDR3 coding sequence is TGTGCTAGTGGTTTGGGTAGTCTCGCAGATACGCAGTATTTT.

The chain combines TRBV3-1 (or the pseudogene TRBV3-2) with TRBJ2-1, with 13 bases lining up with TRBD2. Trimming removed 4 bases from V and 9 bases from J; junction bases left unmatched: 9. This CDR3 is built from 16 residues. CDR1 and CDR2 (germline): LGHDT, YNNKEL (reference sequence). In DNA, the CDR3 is TGTGCCAGCAGCCTACTAGGACTAGCGGGGGCCACTGAGCAGTTCTTC. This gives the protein CASSLLGLAGATEQFF.

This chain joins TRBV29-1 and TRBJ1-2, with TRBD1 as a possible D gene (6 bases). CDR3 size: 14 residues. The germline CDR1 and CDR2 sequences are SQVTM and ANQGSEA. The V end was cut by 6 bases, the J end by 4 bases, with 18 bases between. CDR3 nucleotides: TGCAGCGTGGGCCGGGACACCAGCTCCTATGGCTACACCTTC. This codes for CSVGRDTSSYGYTF.

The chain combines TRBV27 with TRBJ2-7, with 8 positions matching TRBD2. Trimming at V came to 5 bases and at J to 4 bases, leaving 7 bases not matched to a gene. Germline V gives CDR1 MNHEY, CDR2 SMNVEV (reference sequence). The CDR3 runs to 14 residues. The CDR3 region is CASSRAGASYEQYF. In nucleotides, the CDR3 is TGTGCCAGCAGTCGAGCGGGGGCTTCTTACGAGCAGTACTTC.

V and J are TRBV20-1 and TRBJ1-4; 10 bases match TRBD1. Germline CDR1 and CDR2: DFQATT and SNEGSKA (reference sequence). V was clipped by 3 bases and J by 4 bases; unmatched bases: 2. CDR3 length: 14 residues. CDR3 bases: TGCAGTGCTAGTGGGGACAGGGGTAATGAAAAACTGTTTTTT. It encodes CSASGDRGNEKLFF.

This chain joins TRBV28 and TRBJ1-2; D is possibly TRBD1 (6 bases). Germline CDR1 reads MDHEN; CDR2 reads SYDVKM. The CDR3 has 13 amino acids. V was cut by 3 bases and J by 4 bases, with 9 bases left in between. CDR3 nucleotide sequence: TGTGCCAGCAGTTTCGGGGGGGCCTATGGCTACACCTTC. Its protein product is CASSFGGAYGYTF.

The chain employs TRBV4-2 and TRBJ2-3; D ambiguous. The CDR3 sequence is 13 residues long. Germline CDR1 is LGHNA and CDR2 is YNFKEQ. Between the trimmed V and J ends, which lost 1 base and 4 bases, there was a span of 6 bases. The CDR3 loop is CASSQGASDTQYF. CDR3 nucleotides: TGTGCCAGCAGCCAAGGGGCCTCAGATACGCAGTATTTT.

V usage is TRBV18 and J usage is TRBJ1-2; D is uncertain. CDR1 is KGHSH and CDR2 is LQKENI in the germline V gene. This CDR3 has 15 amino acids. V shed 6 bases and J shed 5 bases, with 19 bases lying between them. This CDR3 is CASSSARESRYGYTF. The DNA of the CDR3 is TGTGCCAGCTCCTCGGCGAGGGAGAGTCGGTATGGCTACACCTTC.